The 9 T cell receptor beta chains below come from one sample, sequenced in a study of cytomegalovirus exposure and HLA in healthy donors. PCR was performed using 60 Vbeta and 13 Jbeta primers. Repertoires were generated with immunoSEQ multiplex PCR, while TCRdb's copy carries only in-frame clones and drops some. The sample records around 140,000 clones, 75% to 90% being singletons. Sequencing used PBMCs. These TCRs come from a woman in her forties or fifties in good health and CMV-seropositive.

The chain combines TRBV27 with TRBJ2-3; TRBD2 agrees at 13 bases. CDR3 length: 17 residues. In germline, CDR1 is MNHEY, CDR2 SMNVEV (reference sequence). The junction had 12 bases not matched to a gene; V was cut back by 6 bases and J by 6 bases. The CDR3: CASSPSGTSGESDTQYF. The DNA for the CDR3 is TGTGCCAGCAGCCCCTCTGGGACTAGCGGGGAGTCGGATACGCAGTATTTT.

The chain has TRBV4-3 and TRBJ2-2, with 7 bases matching TRBD1. V dropped 1 base and J dropped 3; count of bases not matched to a gene: 11. The germline V gene encodes CDR1 LGHNA and CDR2 YSLEER. The CDR3 sequence is 18 residues long. The CDR3 DNA follows: TGCGCCAGCAGCCAAGGTCTCTTTAGAGGGGGCGACACCGGGGAGCTGTTTTTT. Translating gives CASSQGLFRGGDTGELFF.

The chain has TRBV28 and TRBJ1-2, with unresolved D. CDR3 length: 10 residues. Trimming stripped 10 bases from V and 6 bases from J, with 9 bases between. Germline V gives CDR1 MDHEN, CDR2 SYDVKM. The CDR3 sequence: CATKQNGYTF. CDR3 nucleotide sequence: TGTGCCACTAAACAGAATGGCTACACCTTC.

The chain combines TRBV5-1 with TRBJ2-5; TRBD2 matches at 12 bases. CDR1 is SGHRS, CDR2 YFSETQ, per germline. The CDR3 sequence is 17 residues long. Unmatched junction bases numbered 4, after V lost 1 base and J lost 0 bases. The chain's CDR3 is CASSLTSGGTYQETQYF. CDR3 bases: TGCGCCAGCAGCTTGACTAGCGGGGGGACGTACCAAGAGACCCAGTACTTC.

The chain is built from TRBV29-1 and TRBJ2-3; 7 nucleotides align to TRBD2. This CDR3 has 12 amino acids. From germline, CDR1 is SQVTM and CDR2 ANQGSEA. CDR3 sequence: CTGGRRADTQYF. DNA for the CDR3: TGCACCGGGGGGAGGCGCGCAGATACGCAGTATTTT.

The gene calls are TRBV7-9 and TRBJ1-2; the D is unclear. The V gene lost 1 base and the J gene lost 0 bases, with 6 bases spanning the gap. Per the germline V gene, CDR1 is SEHNR and CDR2 is FQNEAQ (reference sequence). The CDR3 consists of 14 residues. CDR3 sequence: CASSLVAANYGYTF. The CDR3 DNA is TGTGCCAGCAGCTTAGTGGCAGCTAACTATGGCTACACCTTC.

The V gene is TRBV5-1, the J gene TRBJ1-2; 9 nucleotides agree with TRBD1. J was trimmed by 1 base and V by 3 bases; bases with no gene match: 7. This CDR3 has 16 residues. The germline V gene has CDR1 SGHRS and CDR2 YFSETQ. CDR3: CASSYDGTGRNYGYTF. In DNA, the CDR3 is TGCGCCAGCAGCTACGATGGGACAGGGCGTAACTATGGCTACACCTTC.

This clone came up a few times. J is TRBJ1-6 and V is TRBV4-3, with unresolved D. The germline V and J ends were trimmed by 2 bases and 6 bases, with 8 bases remaining between them. The CDR3 sequence is 14 residues long. Per germline, CDR1 LGHNA and CDR2 YSLEER. CDR3 DNA sequence: TGCGCCAGCAGCCAACGAGATCTTAATTCACCCCTCCACTTT. This gives the protein CASSQRDLNSPLHF.

The chain links TRBV28 to TRBJ2-3; D remains unclear. Germline CDR1 is MDHEN and CDR2 is SYDVKM. The length of the CDR3 is 15 residues. V was cut by 4 bases and J by 2 bases, with 13 bases left in between. The CDR3 DNA reads as TGTGCCAGCAGTTCATACGGTCGAGCCACAGATACGCAGTATTTT. It codes for CASSSYGRATDTQYF.